This section outlines one T cell receptor beta chain sequence together with its context. Time point of the sample: after dendritic cell vaccination, including at tumor progression/relapse. Blood PBMC samples: pre-vaccination, two weeks post third vaccination, and at tumor progression. V lost 5 bases to trimming and J lost 9 bases; unmatched junction nucleotides: 13. CDR1 is SGHRS and CDR2 is YFSETQ in the germline V gene. This CDR3 comprises 14 residues. TCRdb keeps only in-frame clones here, not all; method: immunoSEQ multiplex PCR. This table has fewer than 30,000 clones, around nine tenths appearing once. The sample originates from a study of glioma-infiltrating T cells after dendritic cell vaccination. Background on the study: Dendritic cell vaccination trial patients had either newly diagnosed or recurrent glioblastoma.

The source of this sequence is a human donor with glioblastoma. Source: blood, taken after dendritic cell vaccination. This chain joins TRBV5-1 and TRBJ2-7, with 8 bases aligning to TRBD2. CDR3 protein: CASSEGLGPRGQYF. The CDR3 nucleotides read TGCGCCAGCAGTGAGGGACTAGGGCCCCGGGGGCAGTACTTC. The full variable domain, completed using reference TRBV5-1 and TRBJ2-7, is KAGVTQTPRYLIKTRGQQVTLSCSPISGHRSVSWYQQTPGQGLQFLFEYFSETQRNKGNFPGRFSGRQFSNSRSEMNVSTLELGDSALYLCASSEGLGPRGQYFGPGTRLTVT.